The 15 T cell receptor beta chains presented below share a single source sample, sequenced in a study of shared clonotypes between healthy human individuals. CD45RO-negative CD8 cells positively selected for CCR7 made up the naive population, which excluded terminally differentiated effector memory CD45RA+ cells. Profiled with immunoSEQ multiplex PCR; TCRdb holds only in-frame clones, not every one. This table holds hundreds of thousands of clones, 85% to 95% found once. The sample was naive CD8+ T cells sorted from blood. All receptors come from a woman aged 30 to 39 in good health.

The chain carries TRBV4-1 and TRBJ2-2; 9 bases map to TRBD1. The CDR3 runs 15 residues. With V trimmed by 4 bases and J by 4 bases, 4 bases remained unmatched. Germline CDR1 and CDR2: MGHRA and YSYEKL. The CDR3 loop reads CASSPRDRATGELFF. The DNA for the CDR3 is TGCGCCAGCAGCCCGCGGGACAGGGCCACCGGGGAGCTGTTTTTT.

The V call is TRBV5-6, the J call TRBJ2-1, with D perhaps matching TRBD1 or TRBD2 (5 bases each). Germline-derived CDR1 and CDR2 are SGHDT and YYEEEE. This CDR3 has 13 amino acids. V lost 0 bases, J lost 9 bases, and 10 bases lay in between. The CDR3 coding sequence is TGTGCCAGCAGCTTGGGTCTTGGGGGTGAGCAGTTCTTC. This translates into CASSLGLGGEQFF. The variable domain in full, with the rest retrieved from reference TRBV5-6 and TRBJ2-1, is DAGVTQSPTHLIKTRGQQVTLRCSPKSGHDTVSWYQQALGQGPQFIFQYYEEEERQRGNFPDRFSGHQFPNYSSELNVNALLLGDSALYLCASSLGLGGEQFFGPGTRLTVL.

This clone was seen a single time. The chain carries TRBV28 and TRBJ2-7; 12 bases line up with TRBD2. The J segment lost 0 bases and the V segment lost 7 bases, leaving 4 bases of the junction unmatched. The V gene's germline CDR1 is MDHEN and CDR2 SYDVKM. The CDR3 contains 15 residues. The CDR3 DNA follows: TGTGCCAGCACCTTGACTAGCGGGAGCTCCTACGAGCAGTACTTC. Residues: CASTLTSGSSYEQYF. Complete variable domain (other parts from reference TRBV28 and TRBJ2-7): DVKVTQSSRYLVKRTGEKVFLECVQDMDHENMFWYRQDPGLGLRLIYFSYDVKMKEKGDIPEGYSVSREKKERFSLILESASTNQTSMYLCASTLTSGSSYEQYFGPGTRLTVT.

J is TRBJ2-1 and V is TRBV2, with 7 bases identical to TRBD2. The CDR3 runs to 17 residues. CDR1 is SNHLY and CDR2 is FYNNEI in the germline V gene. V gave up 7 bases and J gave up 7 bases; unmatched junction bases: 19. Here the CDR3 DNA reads TGTGCCAGCACTTGGGCCAGCGGGGCATTCCAAGGGAATGAGCAGTTCTTC. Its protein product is CASTWASGAFQGNEQFF.

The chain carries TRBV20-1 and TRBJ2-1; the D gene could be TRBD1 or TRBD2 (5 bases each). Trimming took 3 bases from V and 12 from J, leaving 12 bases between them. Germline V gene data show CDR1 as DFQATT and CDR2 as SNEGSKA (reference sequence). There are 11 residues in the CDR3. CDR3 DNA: TGCAGTGCTAGCCTAGGGACGACGCAGTTCTTC. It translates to CSASLGTTQFF.

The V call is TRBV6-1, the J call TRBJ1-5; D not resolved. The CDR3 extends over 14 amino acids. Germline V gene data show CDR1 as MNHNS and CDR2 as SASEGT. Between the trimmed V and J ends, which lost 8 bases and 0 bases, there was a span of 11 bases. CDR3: CASCGRISNQPQHF. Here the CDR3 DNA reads TGTGCCAGCTGCGGACGGATTAGCAATCAGCCCCAGCATTTT.

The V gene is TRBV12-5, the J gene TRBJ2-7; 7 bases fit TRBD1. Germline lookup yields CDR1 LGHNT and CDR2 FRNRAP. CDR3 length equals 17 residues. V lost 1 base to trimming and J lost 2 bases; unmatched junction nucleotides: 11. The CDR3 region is CASGLDIRRQGAYEQYF. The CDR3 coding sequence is TGTGCTAGTGGTTTGGATATACGGAGGCAGGGGGCCTACGAGCAGTACTTC. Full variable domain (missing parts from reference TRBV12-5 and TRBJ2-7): DARVTQTPRHKVTEMGQEVTMRCQPILGHNTVFWYRQTMMQGLELLAYFRNRAPLDDSGMPKDRFSAEMPDATLATLKIQPSEPRDSAVYFCASGLDIRRQGAYEQYFGPGTRLTVT.

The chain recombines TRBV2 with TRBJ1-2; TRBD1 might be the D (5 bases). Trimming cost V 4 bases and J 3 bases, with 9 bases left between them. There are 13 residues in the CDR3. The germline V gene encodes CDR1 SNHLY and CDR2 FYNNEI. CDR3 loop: CASSGQSYYGYTF. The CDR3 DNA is TGTGCCAGCAGTGGACAGAGCTACTATGGCTACACCTTC.

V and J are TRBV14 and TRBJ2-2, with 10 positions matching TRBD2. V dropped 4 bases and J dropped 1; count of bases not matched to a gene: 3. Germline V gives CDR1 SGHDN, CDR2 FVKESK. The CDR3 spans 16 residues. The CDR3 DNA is TGTGCCAGCAGCCTACTAGCGGGGCTGAACACCGGGGAGCTGTTTTTT. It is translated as CASSLLAGLNTGELFF.

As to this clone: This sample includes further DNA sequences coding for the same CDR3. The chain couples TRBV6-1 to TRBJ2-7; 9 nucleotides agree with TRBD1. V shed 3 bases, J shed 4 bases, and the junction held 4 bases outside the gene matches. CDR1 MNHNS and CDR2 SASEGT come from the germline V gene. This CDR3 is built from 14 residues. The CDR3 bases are TGTGCCAGCAGTGAGGGACAGGGTACTTACGAGCAGTACTTC. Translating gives CASSEGQGTYEQYF.

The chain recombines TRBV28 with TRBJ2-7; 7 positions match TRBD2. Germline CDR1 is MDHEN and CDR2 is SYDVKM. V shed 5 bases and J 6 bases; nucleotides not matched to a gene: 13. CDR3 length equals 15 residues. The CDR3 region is CASSIIAGSYREQYF. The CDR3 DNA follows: TGTGCCAGCAGTATTATAGCGGGTTCCTACCGCGAGCAGTACTTC.

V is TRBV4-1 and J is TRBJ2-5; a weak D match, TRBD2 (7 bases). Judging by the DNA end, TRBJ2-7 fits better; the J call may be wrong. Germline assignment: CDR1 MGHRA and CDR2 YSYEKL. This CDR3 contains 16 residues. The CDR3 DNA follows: TGCGCCAGCAGCACCCCCCGGGGGGCGCCCACCTACGAGCAGTACTTC. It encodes CASSTPRGAPTYEQYF.

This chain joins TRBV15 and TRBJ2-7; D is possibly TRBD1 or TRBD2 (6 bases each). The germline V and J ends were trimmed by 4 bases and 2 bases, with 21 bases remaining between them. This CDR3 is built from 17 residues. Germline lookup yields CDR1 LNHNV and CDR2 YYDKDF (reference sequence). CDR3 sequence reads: CATSNPAAGGTTYEQYF. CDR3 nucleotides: TGTGCCACCAGCAATCCCGCCGCTGGCGGGACAACCTACGAGCAGTACTTC.

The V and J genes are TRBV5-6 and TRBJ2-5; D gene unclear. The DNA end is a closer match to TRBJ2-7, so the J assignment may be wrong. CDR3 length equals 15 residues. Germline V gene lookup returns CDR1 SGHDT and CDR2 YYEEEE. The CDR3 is CASSLVAASSYEQYF. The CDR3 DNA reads TGTGCCAGCAGCTTGGTGGCAGCGAGCTCCTACGAGCAGTACTTC.

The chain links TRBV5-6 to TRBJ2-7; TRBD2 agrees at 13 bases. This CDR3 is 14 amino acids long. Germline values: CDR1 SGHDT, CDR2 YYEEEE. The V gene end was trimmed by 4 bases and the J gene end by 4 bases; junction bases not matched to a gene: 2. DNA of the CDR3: TGTGCCAGCAGCCGGACTAGCGGGAGTTACGAGCAGTACTTC. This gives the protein CASSRTSGSYEQYF.